Reported below is one T cell receptor beta chain. This sample was taken from a study of glioma-infiltrating T cells after dendritic cell vaccination. Sequencing used immunoSEQ multiplex PCR; TCRdb keeps in-frame clones, though not all of them. This table holds some 30,000 clones, roughly 90% found once. The germline V gene encodes CDR1 SGHDT and CDR2 YYEEEE. The V gene end was trimmed by 0 bases and the J gene end by 5 bases; junction bases not matched to a gene: 2. The CDR3 contains 14 residues. The sample was blood, taken before dendritic cell vaccination. The receptor was isolated from a human donor with glioblastoma. The chain combines TRBV5-6 with TRBJ2-5; TRBD2 matches at 9 bases. CDR3 coding DNA: TGTGCCAGCAGCTTGGGGCTAGCGGGGGAGACCCAGTACTTC. This codes for CASSLGLAGETQYF.